The 29 T cell receptor beta chains given below trace back to one sample, sequenced in a study of blood T cells in healthy people across ages (dated by TCRdb to between 2015 and 2017). The library was obtained by 5' RACE. Sequencing was carried out with an Illumina HiSeq 2500. A second roughly 6 to 11 cycle PCR used a sample-barcoded 5' primer and a J-beta primer mix. TCRdb ran its own pipeline on the public reads, namely fastp trimming at Q25 and MiXCR clone calling, and kept in-frame beta chains. A single entry per CDR3 protein holds the most common genes and DNA from its merged rows. For this sample there are under 700,000 distinct CDR3 sequences; 24% appear just once. The ten most abundant clones make up just under 9% of the sample. Separately, the same data were catalogued under a study of T cells of mothers and their children.

What was sequenced was blood. The receptors shown here come from a boy younger than 18 in good health.

V is TRBV5-1 and J is TRBJ1-1; D is unresolved. The germline gives CDR1 SGHRS, CDR2 YFSETQ. Deletions cut 0 bases from V and 4 bases from J, with 7 bases between. CDR3 size: 13 residues. CDR3 sequence: CASSLEGSTEAFF. For the CDR3, the DNA is TGCGCCAGCAGCTTGGAGGGCAGCACTGAAGCTTTCTTT. Together with reference TRBV5-1 and TRBJ1-1, the CDR3 gives the full variable domain: KAGVTQTPRYLIKTRGQQVTLSCSPISGHRSVSWYQQTPGQGLQFLFEYFSETQRNKGNFPGRFSGRQFSNSRSEMNVSTLELGDSALYLCASSLEGSTEAFFGQGTRLTVV.

V usage is TRBV2 and J usage is TRBJ2-2; no firm D call. CDR3 length equals 14 residues. V lost 3 bases, J lost 6 bases, and 11 bases lay in between. CDR1 is SNHLY and CDR2 is FYNNEI in the germline V gene. The CDR3 DNA is TGTGCCAGCAGTGACGCTCATCTTCCCGGGGAGCTGTTTTTT. It is translated as CASSDAHLPGELFF.

V is TRBV20-1 and J is TRBJ1-2; a possible D gene is TRBD1 (6 bases). V lost 5 bases and J lost 2, with 15 bases in between. There are 14 residues in the CDR3. Germline-derived CDR1 and CDR2 are DFQATT and SNEGSKA (reference sequence). CDR3: CSAGPRGQNYGYTF. CDR3 in DNA: TGCAGTGCTGGCCCACGGGGGCAGAACTATGGCTACACCTTC.

The chain recombines TRBV27 with TRBJ2-5, with 11 bases lining up with TRBD1. J gave up 4 bases and V 5 bases, and 12 bases lay outside the gene matches. Germline V gives CDR1 MNHEY, CDR2 SMNVEV (reference sequence). The CDR3 consists of 17 residues. The CDR3 coding sequence is TGTGCCAGCAGTCACCATTCGGGACAGGGGGTGGGAGAGACCCAGTACTTC. It encodes CASSHHSGQGVGETQYF.

The chain combines TRBV4-3 with TRBJ2-1; D is ambiguous. CDR1 and CDR2 from the germline V gene are LGHNA and YSLEER. V was pared by 1 base and J by 4 bases, with 11 bases between. CDR3 length: 15 residues. DNA for the CDR3: TGCGCCAGCAGCCAAGCGGGCGCCTCATACAATGAGCAGTTCTTC. Protein sequence: CASSQAGASYNEQFF.

This clonotype was counted between two and nine times. The CDR3: CASSLNSGANTGELFF. The DNA for the CDR3 is TGCGCCAGCAGCTTGAATTCCGGGGCGAACACCGGGGAGCTGTTTTTT. The chain is built from TRBV5-1 and TRBJ2-2; D might be TRBD2 (5 bases). Germline CDR1 is SGHRS and CDR2 is YFSETQ. CDR3 length equals 16 residues. Deletions cut 1 base from V and 0 bases from J, with 10 bases between.

The chain is built from TRBV27 and TRBJ1-5; D may be TRBD1 (5 bases). The length of the CDR3 is 13 residues. Germline CDR1 reads MNHEY; CDR2 reads SMNVEV (reference sequence). V lost 3 bases to trimming and J lost 7 bases, with 10 bases between them. CDR3 in amino acids: CASSFGATQPQHF. CDR3 coding DNA: TGTGCCAGCAGTTTTGGGGCAACGCAGCCCCAGCATTTT.

Concerning this clonotype: Compared with germline, one end of the junction differs, possibly owing to a read error. The genes are TRBV2 and TRBJ2-7; tentatively, D is TRBD1 or TRBD2 (6 bases each). Germline-derived CDR1 and CDR2 are SNHLY and FYNNEI. CDR3 length equals 15 residues. The CDR3 reads CAGSELRGRAYEQYF. Here the CDR3 DNA reads TGTGCCGGCAGTGAACTCCGGGGGCGGGCCTACGAGCAGTACTTC. The full variable domain, its missing parts supplied by reference TRBV2 and TRBJ2-7, is EPEVTQTPSHQVTQMGQEVILRCVPISNHLYFYWYRQILGQKVEFLVSFYNNEISEKSEIFDDQFSVERPDGSNFTLKIRSTKLEDSAMYFCAGSELRGRAYEQYFGPGTRLTVT.

J is TRBJ2-4 and V is TRBV20-1; D is ambiguous. CDR1 is DFQATT, CDR2 SNEGSKA, per germline (reference sequence). CDR3 length: 15 residues. V lost 0 bases and J lost 0, with 9 bases in between. This CDR3 is CSARDVSRAKNIQYF. The DNA for the CDR3 is TGCAGTGCTAGAGACGTCTCGAGAGCCAAAAACATTCAGTACTTC.

This clonotype was seen a few times. This chain uses TRBV7-2 with TRBJ2-7, with 11 bases identical to TRBD1. The CDR3 contains 14 residues. The V segment lost 5 bases and the J segment 5 bases; nucleotides outside the gene matches: 5. From germline, CDR1 is SGHTA and CDR2 FQGNSA. The CDR3 sequence: CASSTRTGGDEQYF. The CDR3 DNA follows: TGTGCCAGCAGCACGCGGACAGGGGGCGACGAGCAGTACTTC.

This clonotype was detected only a few times. The chain combines TRBV7-6 with TRBJ2-5; D gene uncertain. The tail of the sequence fits TRBJ2-7 better, so the J call may be wrong. This CDR3 is 17 amino acids long. Germline V gene data show CDR1 as SGHVS and CDR2 as FNYEAQ. The CDR3 spells CASSSNPGPSGSYEQYF. CDR3 bases: TGTGCCAGCAGCTCTAACCCGGGTCCCTCGGGCTCCTACGAGCAGTACTTC.

In this sample, this clonotype turned up a few times. The rearrangement uses TRBV12-3 or TRBV12-4 and TRBJ1-1; tentative D call: TRBD1 (5 bases). Trimming removed 10 bases from V and 4 bases from J, with 13 bases in between. CDR3 length equals 12 residues. CDR3 nucleotide sequence: TGTGCCATCCCAGACAGTACCACTGAAGCTTTCTTT. It translates to CAIPDSTTEAFF.

V usage is TRBV28 and J usage is TRBJ2-2; a weak D match, TRBD2 (5 bases). The V and J ends lost 6 bases and 1 base respectively, with 15 bases between them. The CDR3 is 16 residues long. Germline CDR1 reads MDHEN; CDR2 reads SYDVKM. CDR3 in DNA: TGTGCCAGCAGCTTGACACTCAGCGGGAACACCGGGGAGCTGTTTTTT. The encoded protein is CASSLTLSGNTGELFF.

The chain couples TRBV20-1 to TRBJ1-2, with D tentatively TRBD1 (5 bases). Looked up from germline, CDR1 is DFQATT and CDR2 is SNEGSKA (reference sequence). This CDR3 has 11 amino acids. The germline V and J ends were trimmed by 6 bases and 7 bases, with 12 bases remaining between them. CDR3 loop: CSAFKGFGYTF. As DNA, the CDR3 is TGCAGTGCCTTTAAGGGGTTTGGCTACACCTTC.

This clonotype has only a few counts. The chain employs TRBV6-6 and TRBJ1-1, with unresolved D. Trimming left V 0 bases short and J 1 base short, with 6 bases between. Germline V gives CDR1 MNHNY, CDR2 SVGAGI (reference sequence). The CDR3 is 14 residues long. The CDR3 DNA sequence: TGTGCCAGCAGTTACTCGAAAGGGAACACTGAAGCTTTCTTT. The encoded protein is CASSYSKGNTEAFF.

The chain is built from TRBV7-9 and TRBJ1-4, with D tentatively TRBD1 (5 bases). The V gene lost 2 bases and the J gene lost 7 bases, with 14 bases spanning the gap. This CDR3 contains 15 residues. Looked up from germline, CDR1 is SEHNR and CDR2 is FQNEAQ (reference sequence). The CDR3 bases are TGTGCCAGCAGCTTAATGGGGCCGGAGGGTGAAAAACTGTTTTTT. Translated: CASSLMGPEGEKLFF.

This clonotype was counted a single time. The rearrangement joins TRBV6-5 to TRBJ2-4; 9 bases map to TRBD1. The V gene's germline CDR1 is MNHEY and CDR2 SVGAGI. The V gene end was trimmed by 5 bases and the J gene end by 1 base; junction bases not matched to a gene: 9. The CDR3 has 17 residues. CDR3 loop: CASSHDAGTGAKNIQYF. The CDR3 nucleotides are TGTGCCAGCAGTCACGACGCCGGGACAGGGGCCAAAAACATTCAGTACTTC.

The chain has TRBV24-1 and TRBJ1-5; weak D call: TRBD1 (5 bases). CDR3 length equals 13 residues. With 4 bases removed from V and 7 bases from J, the gap between germline ends came to 10 bases. CDR1 is KGHDR, CDR2 SFDVKD, per germline. CDR3 DNA: TGTGCCACCAGTGACAGGGAGAGGCAGCCCCAGCATTTT. It yields the protein CATSDRERQPQHF.

This clonotype was seen at least ten times. The genes are TRBV29-1 and TRBJ2-1; D is uncertain. The CDR3 contains 12 residues. Germline loops: CDR1 SQVTM, CDR2 ANQGSEA. Trimming shortened V by 5 bases and J by 10 bases, and 15 bases separated the two germline ends. The CDR3 DNA reads TGCAGCGTTCAAATCGAGGATCTGGAGCAGTTCTTC. The encoded protein is CSVQIEDLEQFF.

The chain joins TRBV24-1 to TRBJ2-5, with TRBD1 identical over 10 bases. The J call may be incorrect, as the DNA end agrees better with TRBJ2-7. CDR1 is KGHDR, CDR2 SFDVKD, per germline. The CDR3 runs to 15 residues. The CDR3 here is CATSEDRGGKYEQYF. In nucleotides, the CDR3 is TGTGCCACCAGTGAGGACAGGGGGGGCAAGTACGAGCAGTACTTC.

The chain links TRBV2 to TRBJ2-3, with 9 bases fitting TRBD1. Losses at the gene ends were 5 bases for V and 3 bases for J; bases not matched to a gene: 9. The CDR3 runs to 16 residues. Per the germline V gene, CDR1 is SNHLY and CDR2 is FYNNEI. The CDR3 protein is CASSRLQGAVTDTQYF. CDR3 DNA: TGTGCCAGCAGTCGCCTACAGGGGGCCGTGACAGATACGCAGTATTTT.

J is TRBJ1-1 and V is TRBV14, with D unresolved. Trimming removed 3 bases at V and 5 bases at J, with 16 bases between. The germline V gene has CDR1 SGHDN and CDR2 FVKESK. The CDR3 spans 15 residues. CDR3 in DNA: TGTGCCAGCAGCCAGCTTGGCACCCTGGGGACTGAAGCTTTCTTT. As protein: CASSQLGTLGTEAFF.

This clonotype was seen ten or more times. The gene calls are TRBV7-2 and TRBJ1-2, with 7 bases fitting TRBD1. The trim removed 5 bases at V and 7 bases at J, leaving 7 bases unmatched. Germline V gene data show CDR1 as SGHTA and CDR2 as FQGNSA. The CDR3 covers 13 residues. The CDR3 nucleotides are TGTGCCAGCAGCGAGCAGGGGGGCCCTGGCTACACCTTC. Translating it yields CASSEQGGPGYTF.

The V call is TRBV24-1, the J call TRBJ2-2; TRBD1 matches 9 bases. Germline V gives CDR1 KGHDR, CDR2 SFDVKD. Germline trimming cut 3 bases from V and 7 bases from J; bases unmatched to any gene: 2. This CDR3 contains 14 residues. As DNA, the CDR3 is TGTGCCACCAGTGATACGGACAGGGGCGGGGAGCTGTTTTTT. Residues: CATSDTDRGGELFF.

The rearrangement uses TRBV20-1 and TRBJ2-5, with 9 bases lining up with TRBD1. The better agreement between TRBJ2-7 and the DNA end casts doubt on the J call. This CDR3 has 14 residues. Germline CDR1 reads DFQATT; CDR2 reads SNEGSKA (reference sequence). For the CDR3, the DNA is TGCAGTGCTGTAACCGGGACAGGGACCTACGAGCAGTACTTC. Translating it yields CSAVTGTGTYEQYF.

The rearrangement joins TRBV3-1 to TRBJ2-3, with D tentatively TRBD2 (5 bases). The CDR3 spans 13 residues. With 1 base removed from V and 10 bases from J, the gap between germline ends came to 12 bases. Germline V lookup: CDR1 LGHDT, CDR2 YNNKEL (reference sequence). CDR3 loop: CASSQGTSSAQYF. For the CDR3, the DNA is TGTGCCAGCAGCCAAGGGACTTCCAGTGCGCAGTATTTT.

The chain links TRBV4-3 to TRBJ2-1; TRBD2 matches at 8 bases. The germline CDR1 and CDR2 sequences are LGHNA and YSLEER. V lost 1 base, J lost 9 bases, and 8 bases stayed unmatched. This CDR3 region has 15 residues. The CDR3 DNA reads TGCGCCAGCAGCCAAGGTCCCGGGAGGGCCCCTGAGCAGTTCTTC. Translated, it gives CASSQGPGRAPEQFF.

The J gene is TRBJ2-5, the V gene TRBV27; 11 bases align to TRBD2. V lost 4 bases and J lost 4; bases outside the gene matches: 14. From germline, CDR1 is MNHEY and CDR2 SMNVEV (reference sequence). This CDR3 is 18 amino acids long. The CDR3 loop is CASSSPGLAGGRVETQYF. CDR3 nucleotide sequence: TGTGCCAGCAGTTCCCCAGGTCTAGCGGGAGGAAGGGTAGAGACCCAGTACTTC.

DNA for the CDR3: TGTGCCAGCAGCTTAGATTCGGTTTACAATGAGCAGTTCTTC. Amino acids: CASSLDSVYNEQFF. This chain uses TRBV11-2 with TRBJ2-1, with D hard to call. The germline V gene has CDR1 SGHAT and CDR2 FQNNGV. V was shortened by 0 bases and J by 4 bases, with 7 bases between the two germline ends. This CDR3 spans 14 amino acids.